This T cell receptor (beta chain) derives from a study of T cell responses to AZD1222 COVID-19 vaccine. Study-wide points: Following two doses of AZD1222, Spike-specific TCR breadth and depth rose. Most donors were white British and more were female, and clonal diversity was possibly underestimated. Only a handful of AZD1222 recipients, five to seven in all, had baseline seropositivity.

A note on this clone: The antigen is not known.

The CDR3 runs to 15 residues. With 3 bases removed from V and 1 base from J, the gap between germline ends came to 10 bases. The germline V gene has CDR1 SNHLY and CDR2 FYNNEI. This table comes from immunoSEQ multiplex PCR, and its TCRdb copy is limited to in-frame clones, with some not included. The table lists 86,000 or so clones, about nine tenths of them singletons. The receptor's source is an adult in good health. The chain uses TRBV2 and TRBJ2-1; possible D gene TRBD2, 5 bases. Material: peripheral blood, obtained on day 0 of MenACWY control vaccination. As DNA, the CDR3 is TGTGCCAGCAGTGAGCGTAGCGCGTCCTACAATGAGCAGTTCTTC. Protein: CASSERSASYNEQFF.